These 30 T cell receptor beta chains share one sample of origin, sequenced in a study of CD8+CD57+ T cells in acquired aplastic anemia. CD8+CD57+ cell expansion, shown by flow cytometry, had occurred in the patients selected for sequencing. CDR3 and TCR beta VDJ profiling relied on genomic DNA as the template. TCRdb called the reads again in MiXCR, with one record for every CDR3 protein. Of 55,000 to 60,000 distinct CDR3 sequences listed, 55% to 70% were seen once; the top ten hold 15% to 20%. Sequencing input: sorted CD4+, CD8+, or CD8+CD57+ T cells (not recorded which) from PBMCs. The receptor set was obtained from a human donor with aplastic anemia.

The chain couples TRBV19 to TRBJ1-2; TRBD1 might be the D (6 bases). This CDR3 is built from 12 residues. The ends were cut back, 9 bases at V and 3 bases at J, with 11 bases in the middle. Germline V gene data show CDR1 as LNHDA and CDR2 as SQIVND (reference sequence). As DNA, the CDR3 is TGTGCCAGCTGGGGGGGCGACTATGGCTACACCTTC. It yields the protein CASWGGDYGYTF.

The chain combines TRBV7-8 with TRBJ2-7, with TRBD1 identical over 9 bases. This CDR3 has 13 residues. Germline CDR1 is SGHVS and CDR2 is FQNEAQ. With 3 bases clipped from V and 6 bases from J, the junction kept 3 bases outside the gene matches. CDR3 nucleotides: TGTGCCAGCAGCTTGCAGACAGGGGGCGAGCAGTACTTC. The encoded protein is CASSLQTGGEQYF.

CDR3 sequence (DNA): TGCAGCGTTGCTGTCCAGGGCCCCTACGAGCAGTACTTC. Amino acids: CSVAVQGPYEQYF. This chain joins TRBV29-1 and TRBJ2-7; maybe TRBD1 (5 bases). This CDR3 spans 13 amino acids. Trimming shortened V by 4 bases and J by 2 bases, and 12 bases separated the two germline ends. Germline CDR1 SQVTM, CDR2 ANQGSEA.

This clonotype is labeled as medium-sized. This chain links TRBV15 with TRBJ2-7; D possibly corresponds to TRBD2 (6 bases). The CDR3 is 13 amino acids. The germline V and J ends were trimmed by 4 bases and 7 bases, with 14 bases remaining between them. The germline gives CDR1 LNHNV, CDR2 YYDKDF (reference sequence). The CDR3 coding sequence is TGTGCCACCAGCATTAGATGGGGGGAGGAGCAGTACTTC. Translation gives CATSIRWGEEQYF.

In its sample, this clonotype was seen once. The chain carries TRBV20-1 and TRBJ2-1; D is undetermined. This CDR3 contains 15 residues. V was cut by 0 bases and J by 9 bases, with 18 bases left in between. Germline values: CDR1 DFQATT, CDR2 SNEGSKA (reference sequence). The CDR3 DNA is TGCAGTGCTAGAGATCCCGGACCAGGTATTGGTGAGCAGTTCTTC. Amino acids: CSARDPGPGIGEQFF.

This clonotype was detected ten times or more. The V and J genes are TRBV5-1 and TRBJ2-1; 7 nucleotides agree with TRBD2. This CDR3 comprises 14 residues. The junction had 6 bases not matched to a gene; V was cut back by 4 bases and J by 5 bases. Germline-derived CDR1 and CDR2 are SGHRS and YFSETQ. The CDR3 DNA follows: TGCGCCAGCAGCCCACATACTAGCGACAATGAGCAGTTCTTC. Protein product: CASSPHTSDNEQFF.

This clonotype appeared many times. The chain is built from TRBV30 and TRBJ1-2; D possibly corresponds to TRBD1 (6 bases). Trimming stripped 1 base from V and 3 bases from J, with 24 bases between. The CDR3 totals 18 residues. From germline, CDR1 is GTSNPN and CDR2 SVGIG (reference sequence). CDR3 sequence (DNA): TGTGCCTGGAGTGGGACAGACCCAAGTAAAGTTCGATACTATGGCTACACCTTC. It encodes CAWSGTDPSKVRYYGYTF.

V is TRBV2 and J is TRBJ1-2; weak D call: TRBD1 (6 bases). Trimming took 9 bases from V and 4 from J, leaving 12 bases between them. CDR1 SNHLY and CDR2 FYNNEI come from the germline V gene. The CDR3 covers 12 residues. The CDR3 DNA follows: TGTGCCAGAGAGACAGGAACCTATGGCTACACCTTC. Its protein is CARETGTYGYTF.

Ten or more counts support this clonotype. The J gene is TRBJ2-5, the V gene TRBV25-1, with D possibly called TRBD1 or TRBD2 (6 bases each). Trimming removed 2 bases from V and 4 bases from J, with 11 bases in between. Germline V gives CDR1 MGHDK, CDR2 SYGVNS. The CDR3 length is 14 residues. The CDR3 protein is CASSEPGGTETQYF. The CDR3 region has the DNA TGTGCCAGCAGTGAACCCGGGGGCACAGAGACCCAGTACTTC.

This clonotype appeared many times. The chain recombines TRBV20-1 with TRBJ2-1, with D perhaps being TRBD1 or TRBD2 (5 bases each). CDR3 size: 13 residues. V lost 0 bases and J lost 12, with 15 bases in between. Germline CDR1 is DFQATT and CDR2 is SNEGSKA (reference sequence). CDR3 nucleotides: TGCAGTGCTAGAGATGGTCTGAGGGGTGCGCAGTTCTTC. This gives the protein CSARDGLRGAQFF.

The chain links TRBV7-8 to TRBJ2-5, with TRBD1 as a possible D gene (6 bases). The CDR3 extends over 18 amino acids. CDR1 is SGHVS and CDR2 is FQNEAQ in the germline V gene. Between the trimmed V and J ends, which lost 5 bases and 6 bases, there was a span of 28 bases. CDR3 sequence (DNA): TGTGCCAGCAGCCCAAACGCCGACTGGGGGCAGAAAGCGAAGACCCAGTACTTC. This encodes CASSPNADWGQKAKTQYF. The full variable domain, completed using reference TRBV7-8 and TRBJ2-5, is GAGVSQSPRYKVAKRGQDVALRCDPISGHVSLFWYQQALGQGPEFLTYFQNEAQLDKSGLPSDRFFAERPEGSVSTLKIQRTQQEDSAVYLCASSPNADWGQKAKTQYFGPGTRLLVL.

V and J are TRBV2 and TRBJ2-7; D is unresolved. V was clipped by 6 bases and J by 7 bases, with 16 bases between them. The CDR3 has 13 amino acids. Germline loops: CDR1 SNHLY, CDR2 FYNNEI. CDR3 region: CASSLARGVEQYF. The CDR3 nucleotides are TGTGCCAGCAGCTTGGCAAGAGGCGTTGAGCAGTACTTC.

This clonotype has only a few counts. V usage is TRBV5-6 and J usage is TRBJ1-2; maybe TRBD1 (5 bases). The length of the CDR3 is 13 residues. Trimming stripped 0 bases from V and 7 bases from J, with 10 bases between. Germline V gene lookup returns CDR1 SGHDT and CDR2 YYEEEE. CDR3 region: CASSLGQGGGYTF. In nucleotides, the CDR3 is TGTGCCAGCAGCTTGGGGCAGGGAGGTGGCTACACCTTC.

The chain employs TRBV27 and TRBJ1-1; D uncertain. Germline V gene lookup returns CDR1 MNHEY and CDR2 SMNVEV (reference sequence). V lost 5 bases to trimming and J lost 3 bases, with 10 bases between them. The CDR3 covers 13 residues. The CDR3 reads CASSLGRYTEAFF. The CDR3 bases are TGTGCCAGCAGTCTAGGACGGTACACTGAAGCTTTCTTT.

The gene calls are TRBV19 and TRBJ2-7; D unclear. The CDR3 runs to 13 residues. V was clipped by 7 bases and J by 4 bases, with 14 bases between them. From germline, CDR1 is LNHDA and CDR2 SQIVND (reference sequence). CDR3 sequence (DNA): TGTGCCAGTATGGCTAGGGATACTTACGAGCAGTACTTC. Translating gives CASMARDTYEQYF.

This clonotype has more than one count but fewer than ten. This sequence joins TRBV24-1 and TRBJ2-7; 9 nucleotides agree with TRBD1. Germline CDR1 KGHDR, CDR2 SFDVKD. V shed 9 bases, J shed 5 bases, and the junction held 4 bases outside the gene matches. The CDR3 length is 12 residues. CDR3 coding DNA: TGTGCCACCGACGGGACAGGGCACGAGCAGTACGTC. Protein: CATDGTGHEQYV.

This clonotype was recorded at least ten times. This sequence joins TRBV7-9 and TRBJ2-3; the match to TRBD2 covers 7 bases. With V trimmed by 0 bases and J by 3 bases, 0 bases remained unmatched. The germline CDR1 and CDR2 sequences are SEHNR and FQNEAQ (reference sequence). This CDR3 spans 14 amino acids. CDR3 DNA sequence: TGTGCCAGCAGCTTAGCGGGGGGGACAGATACGCAGTATTTT. Its protein is CASSLAGGTDTQYF. The full variable domain, its missing parts supplied by reference TRBV7-9 and TRBJ2-3, is DTGVSQNPRHKITKRGQNVTFRCDPISEHNRLYWYRQTLGQGPEFLTYFQNEAQLEKSRLLSDRFSAERPKGSFSTLEIQRTEQGDSAMYLCASSLAGGTDTQYFGPGTRLTVL.

This chain joins TRBV2 and TRBJ1-2, with D possibly being TRBD1 (6 bases). V dropped 5 bases and J dropped 3 bases, with 16 bases sitting between them. Per germline, CDR1 SNHLY and CDR2 FYNNEI. This CDR3 comprises 15 residues. The CDR3 loop reads CASSHPTGGDYGYTF. DNA for the CDR3: TGTGCCAGCAGTCACCCGACAGGAGGGGACTATGGCTACACCTTC. The full variable domain, completed using reference TRBV2 and TRBJ1-2, is EPEVTQTPSHQVTQMGQEVILRCVPISNHLYFYWYRQILGQKVEFLVSFYNNEISEKSEIFDDQFSVERPDGSNFTLKIRSTKLEDSAMYFCASSHPTGGDYGYTFGSGTRLTVV.

Relative to its sample, this clonotype is medium-sized (0.01 to 0.1%). The genes are TRBV15 and TRBJ2-5; D is undetermined. The V gene lost 1 base and the J gene lost 5 bases, with 14 bases spanning the gap. This CDR3 is built from 15 residues. Germline V gives CDR1 LNHNV, CDR2 YYDKDF (reference sequence). CDR3 protein: CATSRVAGSAETQYF. Written as DNA, the CDR3 is TGTGCCACCAGCAGAGTGGCTGGCTCAGCGGAGACCCAGTACTTC.

This clonotype was seen a single time. The chain uses TRBV10-2 and TRBJ1-6, with D hard to call. Germline lookup yields CDR1 WSHSY and CDR2 SAAADI. V lost 0 bases to trimming and J lost 6 bases, with 12 bases between them. This CDR3 region has 16 residues. The CDR3 nucleotides are TGCGCCAGCAGTGAGTCAGGGCAGACTTTTAATTCACCCCTCCACTTT. It specifies CASSESGQTFNSPLHF.

J is TRBJ1-1 and V is TRBV29-1; D gene ambiguous. V was shortened by 4 bases and J by 1 base, with 7 bases between the two germline ends. The CDR3 extends over 12 amino acids. Germline V gives CDR1 SQVTM, CDR2 ANQGSEA. The CDR3 bases are TGCAGCGTTGGAAGGTCGAACACTGAAGCTTTCTTT. Its translation: CSVGRSNTEAFF.

This clonotype was picked up a small number of times. Mismatch with germline at one junction end may stem from a read error. The chain combines TRBV10-1 with TRBJ2-3; maybe TRBD2 (6 bases). Germline CDR1 is WNHNN and CDR2 is SYGVQD (reference sequence). The CDR3 runs 14 residues. The CDR3 protein is CASSEHTGADTQYF. CDR3 in DNA: TGCGCCAGCAGTGAGCATACGGGAGCAGATACGCAGTACTTT.

V and J are TRBV7-2 and TRBJ2-6; D uncertain. V was trimmed by 5 bases and J by 2 bases, leaving 4 bases between them. CDR1 is SGHTA, CDR2 FQGNSA, per germline. CDR3 length equals 13 residues. The CDR3 protein is CASSGTGANVLTF. The DNA for the CDR3 is TGTGCCAGCAGCGGCACTGGGGCCAACGTCCTGACTTTC. Full variable domain (rest looked up from reference TRBV7-2 and TRBJ2-6): GAGVSQSPSNKVTEKGKDVELRCDPISGHTALYWYRQSLGQGLEFLIYFQGNSAPDKSGLPSDRFSAERTGGSVSTLTIQRTQQEDSAVYLCASSGTGANVLTFGAGSRLTVL.

This clonotype was seen more than once but under ten times. A much larger clone is a single base away; this may be a read error. V usage is TRBV4-1 and J usage is TRBJ1-5; 8 positions agree with TRBD1. CDR3 length: 15 amino acids. Germline CDR1 is MGHRA and CDR2 is YSYEKL. In DNA form, the CDR3 reads TGCGCCAGCAGCCCCTTGACAGGGGAGAGACAGCCCCGGCATTTT. This gives the protein CASSPLTGERQPRHF.

At least ten counts were recorded for this clonotype. This chain joins TRBV12-3 or TRBV12-4 and TRBJ2-7; D not resolved. Trimming stripped 6 bases from V and 6 bases from J, with 12 bases between. The CDR3 spans 12 residues. The CDR3 region has the DNA TGTGCCAGCAGCGAGTACCCAGTCGAGCAGTACTTC. This translates into CASSEYPVEQYF.

In its sample, this clonotype was seen a few times. Here the CDR3 DNA reads TGCAGCGTTGGGATCGGTAAAGGCTACACCTTC. It encodes CSVGIGKGYTF. The chain joins TRBV29-1 to TRBJ1-2, with unresolved D. Germline loops: CDR1 SQVTM, CDR2 ANQGSEA. V lost 4 bases and J 8 bases, leaving 11 bases between the germline ends. The CDR3 covers 11 residues.

The chain has TRBV7-4 and TRBJ1-2, with unresolved D. The V gene lost 4 bases and the J gene lost 8 bases, with 11 bases spanning the gap. The CDR3 has 12 residues. CDR1 SGHVT and CDR2 SQSDAQ come from the germline V gene. The CDR3 nucleotides are TGTGCCAGCAGCTCTCGGAACGAAGGCTACACCTTC. Translation gives CASSSRNEGYTF.

For this clonotype: The junction does not match germline at one end; this may be a read error. The V call is TRBV20-1, the J call TRBJ1-2; TRBD1 might be the D (5 bases). The CDR3 is made up of 12 amino acids. Per germline, CDR1 DFQATT and CDR2 SNEGSKA (reference sequence). The CDR3 nucleotides read TGCAGTGCTTCAGGGCCGAACTATGGCTGCACCTTC. The encoded protein is CSASGPNYGCTF.

V usage is TRBV19 and J usage is TRBJ2-3; no clear D gene. V was pared by 4 bases and J by 2 bases, with 13 bases between. CDR3 size: 15 residues. The V gene's germline CDR1 is LNHDA and CDR2 SQIVND (reference sequence). CDR3 loop: CASSTTEPYTDTQYF. Here the CDR3 DNA reads TGTGCCAGTAGTACGACCGAACCCTACACAGATACGCAGTATTTT.

This clonotype was counted at least ten times. The CDR3 bases are TGTGCCAGCAGCTTAGATCCCCGGGCAGGGGATTCGGATACGCAGTATTTT. As protein: CASSLDPRAGDSDTQYF. V usage is TRBV11-2 and J usage is TRBJ2-3; TRBD1 is a possible D gene (6 bases). The V end was cut by 0 bases, the J end by 6 bases, with 19 bases between. Germline V lookup: CDR1 SGHAT, CDR2 FQNNGV. The CDR3 extends over 17 amino acids.